Listed below are T cell receptor beta chains from one sample, sequenced in a study of cytomegalovirus exposure and HLA in healthy donors. TCRdb keeps only in-frame clones here, not all; method: immunoSEQ multiplex PCR. This sample has fewer than 100,000 clones; roughly 80% occur once, and the top ten carry 2% to 2.5%. Sequencing input: PBMCs. Every receptor here comes from a man aged 40-49 years in good health and CMV-seronegative. The CDR3 runs from the conserved cysteine through the conserved F or W. A D gene is named only where the DNA matches it firmly. The listing skips clone size in some rows; elsewhere it reads once, few, many or a size class.

j_call,clone_size,d_call,v_call,cdr3_aa,cdr3_nt
TRBJ1-3,few,-,TRBV4-3,CASSHAVNRVAGNTIYF,TGCGCCAGCAGCCACGCCGTTAACAGGGTGGCTGGAAACACCATATATTTT
TRBJ1-1,-,-,TRBV29-1,CSVNSAGEIAAFF,TGCAGCGTTAATTCAGCAGGGGAGATTGCGGCTTTCTTT
TRBJ1-3,-,-,TRBV5-1,CASSTEGNTIYF,TGCGCCAGCAGCACCGAGGGAAACACCATATATTTT
TRBJ1-6,-,TRBD1,TRBV9,CASSVAQSGQGRSPLHF,TGTGCCAGCAGCGTAGCGCAATCGGGACAGGGACGATCACCCCTCCACTTT
TRBJ1-1,few,-,TRBV19,CAILPGGGSEAFF,TGTGCCATCCTCCCTGGGGGGGGTTCTGAAGCTTTCTTT
TRBJ1-4,-,-,TRBV6-5,CASSYEGWDEKLFF,TGTGCCAGCAGTTACGAGGGTTGGGATGAAAAACTGTTTTTT
TRBJ2-7,-,TRBD1,TRBV19,CASSPGQALSYEQYF,TGTGCCAGTAGTCCCGGACAGGCGCTCTCCTACGAGCAGTACTTC
TRBJ2-1,once,TRBD2,TRBV28,CASSPGGIFNEQFF,TGTGCCAGCAGCCCGGGGGGAATCTTCAATGAGCAGTTCTTC
TRBJ2-3,-,TRBD2,TRBV5-1,CASSLEGRGGGTDTQYF,TGCGCCAGCAGCTTGGAGGGGCGCGGGGGAGGGACAGATACGCAGTATTTT
TRBJ1-1,few,-,TRBV7-9,CASSFSQGGAFF,TGTGCCAGCAGCTTTTCCCAGGGTGGAGCTTTCTTT
TRBJ2-1,few,-,TRBV4-3,CASSQSLGRNEQFF,TGCGCCAGCAGCCAATCCCTAGGGAGAAATGAGCAGTTCTTC
TRBJ2-1,-,-,TRBV2,CATKVGTNNYNEQFF,TGTGCCACCAAGGTGGGGACAAATAATTACAATGAGCAGTTCTTC
TRBJ2-1,-,TRBD2,TRBV7-2,CASSRGGNEQFF,TGTGCCAGCAGCCGGGGGGGCAATGAGCAGTTCTTC
TRBJ2-7,-,TRBD2,TRBV29-1,CSVAGREPYEQYF,TGCAGCGTCGCTGGGAGGGAGCCATACGAGCAGTACTTC
TRBJ2-2,-,TRBD1,TRBV29-1,CSGTGGWGTGELFF,TGCAGCGGGACAGGGGGCTGGGGCACCGGGGAGCTGTTTTTT
TRBJ2-2,-,-,TRBV29-1,CSVGRTSPNTGELFF,TGCAGCGTAGGGAGGACGTCCCCGAACACCGGGGAGCTGTTTTTT
TRBJ2-5,-,TRBD2,TRBV6-5,CASRGLEETQYF,TGTGCCAGCAGGGGACTAGAAGAGACCCAGTACTTC
TRBJ2-7,-,-,TRBV5-1,CASSLPDNYEQYF,TGCGCCAGCAGCTTGCCAGATAACTACGAGCAGTACTTC
TRBJ1-4,-,-,TRBV29-1,CSVIGQGGSNEKLFF,TGCAGCGTAATTGGGCAGGGAGGATCTAATGAAAAACTGTTTTTT
TRBJ1-1,-,-,TRBV7-8,CASSPQNTGMNTEAFF,TGTGCCAGCAGCCCCCAAAATACAGGAATGAACACTGAAGCTTTCTTT
TRBJ2-5,-,TRBD2,TRBV7-2,CASSLLGRVETQYF,TGTGCCAGCAGCTTACTCGGGAGGGTGGAGACCCAGTACTTC
TRBJ2-1,-,-,TRBV7-2,CASSQNRDPGNNEQFF,TGTGCCAGCAGCCAGAACAGGGACCCGGGCAACAATGAGCAGTTCTTC